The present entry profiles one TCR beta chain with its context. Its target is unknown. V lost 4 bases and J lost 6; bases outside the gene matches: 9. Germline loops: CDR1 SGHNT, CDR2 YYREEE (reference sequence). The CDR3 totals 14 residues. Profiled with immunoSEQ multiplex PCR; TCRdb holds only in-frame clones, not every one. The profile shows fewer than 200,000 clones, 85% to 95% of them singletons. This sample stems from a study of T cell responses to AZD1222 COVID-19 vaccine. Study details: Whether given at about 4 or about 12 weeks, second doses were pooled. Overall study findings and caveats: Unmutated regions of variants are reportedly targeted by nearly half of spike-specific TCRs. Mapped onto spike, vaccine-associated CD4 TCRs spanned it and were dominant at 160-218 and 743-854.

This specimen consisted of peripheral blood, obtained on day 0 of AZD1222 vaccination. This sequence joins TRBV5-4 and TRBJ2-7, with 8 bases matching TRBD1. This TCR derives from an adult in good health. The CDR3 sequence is CASSTPTGDGEQYF. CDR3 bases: TGTGCCAGCAGCACACCGACAGGGGATGGCGAGCAGTACTTC. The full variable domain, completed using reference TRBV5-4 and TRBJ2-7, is ETGVTQSPTHLIKTRGQQVTLRCSSQSGHNTVSWYQQALGQGPQFIFQYYREEENGRGNFPPRFSGLQFPNYSSELNVNALELDDSALYLCASSTPTGDGEQYFGPGTRLTVT.